This T cell receptor (beta chain) is from a study of type 1 regulatory T cells. As concerns this clonotype: Its antigen remains unidentified.

Each CDR3 protein is one row after TCRdb ran MiXCR on the reads. The table includes 60,000 to 70,000 distinct CDR3 sequences, about 50% detected once. Sequencing was carried out using cultured non-Tr1 T cells, either the whole culture or a sorted T cell fraction (not recorded which). This clonotype originated in a human donor in good health.

The CDR3 loop reads CASSSDRGLSPLHF. The CDR3 DNA is TGTGCCAGCAGTAGCGACAGGGGGCTCTCACCCCTCCACTTT. The gene calls are TRBV6-2 or TRBV6-3 and TRBJ1-6; TRBD1 aligns across 10 bases. The CDR3 length is 14 residues. V lost 5 bases and J lost 10; bases outside the gene matches: 5. The germline V gene encodes CDR1 MNHEY and CDR2 SVGEGT.